The 23 T cell receptor beta chains presented below share a single source sample, sequenced in a study of cytomegalovirus exposure and HLA in healthy donors. Generated by immunoSEQ multiplex PCR, the TCRdb table keeps only in-frame clones and is missing some. The sample holds around 250,000 clones; around 90% are singletons and the top ten take 0.35% to 0.4%. The source material was PBMCs. These receptors all come from a young woman in good health and CMV-seronegative.

The chain links TRBV7-9 to TRBJ2-7, with a weak D call TRBD1 (6 bases). CDR1 is SEHNR and CDR2 is FQNEAQ in the germline V gene (reference sequence). V lost 6 bases to trimming and J lost 13 bases, with 22 bases between them. The CDR3 has 13 amino acids. The CDR3 is CASRDQGIKGPYF. In DNA, the CDR3 is TGTGCCAGCAGGGATCAGGGGATTAAGGGGCCTTACTTC.

The chain employs TRBV29-1 and TRBJ1-1; 7 nucleotides agree with TRBD1. Germline V gene sequence: CDR1 SQVTM, CDR2 ANQGSEA. V gave up 6 bases and J gave up 3 bases; unmatched junction bases: 7. The CDR3 totals 13 residues. The CDR3 region has the DNA TGCAGCGTCGTCCGGGACAGTTACACTGAAGCTTTCTTT. Translated: CSVVRDSYTEAFF.

The chain combines TRBV4-2 with TRBJ1-6, with D maybe TRBD1 (6 bases). Looked up from germline, CDR1 is LGHNA and CDR2 is YNFKEQ. V lost 0 bases, J lost 10 bases, and 16 bases lay in between. The CDR3 loop spans 16 amino acids. Written as DNA, the CDR3 is TGTGCCAGCAGCCAAGAGGGGAACAGGGCAGGGTCACCCCTCCACTTT. Translation gives CASSQEGNRAGSPLHF.

This clone was recorded only once. The chain is built from TRBV7-9 and TRBJ1-1; D ambiguous. This CDR3 has 14 residues. Trimming shortened V by 1 base and J by 0 bases, and 6 bases separated the two germline ends. The germline CDR1 and CDR2 sequences are SEHNR and FQNEAQ (reference sequence). The CDR3 loop reads CASSLGAMNTEAFF. The CDR3 DNA reads TGTGCCAGCAGCTTAGGGGCGATGAACACTGAAGCTTTCTTT.

The chain carries TRBV4-2 and TRBJ2-5, with a possible D match to TRBD1 (6 bases). V was clipped by 3 bases and J by 3 bases, with 14 bases between them. This CDR3 contains 15 residues. Germline V gives CDR1 LGHNA, CDR2 YNFKEQ. The CDR3 DNA is TGTGCCAGCAGCCATCGCCAGGGGCAAGAAGAGACCCAGTACTTC. As protein: CASSHRQGQEETQYF.

V usage is TRBV4-2 and J usage is TRBJ2-1, with a weak D call TRBD2 (7 bases). The CDR3 runs to 17 residues. The germline V and J ends were trimmed by 0 bases and 8 bases, with 20 bases remaining between them. Germline CDR1 and CDR2: LGHNA and YNFKEQ. CDR3 amino acids: CASSQDSTGGLGYEQFF. CDR3 DNA sequence: TGTGCCAGCAGCCAAGATTCCACCGGGGGGCTAGGGTATGAGCAGTTCTTC.

This chain connects TRBV5-6 to TRBJ2-7; 9 bases line up with TRBD1. CDR3 length equals 15 residues. V shed 6 bases, J shed 2 bases, and the junction held 9 bases outside the gene matches. The germline V gene encodes CDR1 SGHDT and CDR2 YYEEEE. The chain's CDR3 is CASKAPGQGPYEQYF. The CDR3, as DNA: TGTGCCAGCAAAGCGCCGGGACAGGGCCCCTACGAGCAGTACTTC.

The chain employs TRBV6-4 and TRBJ1-2, with a possible D match to TRBD1 (5 bases). The CDR3 length is 15 residues. The V and J ends lost 4 bases and 4 bases respectively, with 16 bases between them. Germline V gene sequence: CDR1 MRHNA, CDR2 SNTAGT. CDR3: CASSVDSTITYGYTF. In nucleotides, the CDR3 is TGTGCCAGCAGTGTTGACAGTACTATTACCTATGGCTACACCTTC.

V usage is TRBV5-4 and J usage is TRBJ1-2; 8 bases line up with TRBD1. The CDR3 is 14 amino acids. Germline values: CDR1 SGHNT, CDR2 YYREEE (reference sequence). The trim removed 4 bases at V and 8 bases at J, leaving 10 bases unmatched. The DNA for the CDR3 is TGTGCCAGCAGCCTCCCAGACAGGGGTGACGGCTACACCTTC. This codes for CASSLPDRGDGYTF. Based on the CDR3 plus reference TRBV5-4 and TRBJ1-2, the full variable domain is ETGVTQSPTHLIKTRGQQVTLRCSSQSGHNTVSWYQQALGQGPQFIFQYYREEENGRGNFPPRFSGLQFPNYSSELNVNALELDDSALYLCASSLPDRGDGYTFGSGTRLTVV.

The V and J genes are TRBV9 and TRBJ2-1; 9 bases map to TRBD2. CDR1 is SGDLS and CDR2 is YYNGEE in the germline V gene. The J segment lost 3 bases and the V segment lost 4 bases, leaving 11 bases of the junction unmatched. CDR3 size: 17 residues. The CDR3 loop is CASSSRLAVGIYNEQFF. The CDR3 DNA reads TGTGCCAGCAGCTCCAGACTAGCGGTTGGTATCTACAATGAGCAGTTCTTC.

A few counts support this clone. The chain has TRBV7-9 and TRBJ1-5, with D hard to call. CDR3 size: 12 residues. Germline lookup yields CDR1 SEHNR and CDR2 FQNEAQ (reference sequence). Deletions cut 5 bases from V and 2 bases from J, with 4 bases between. The CDR3 region has the DNA TGTGCCAGCAGCGAGCGCAATCAGCCCCAGCATTTT. Translating it yields CASSERNQPQHF.

V is TRBV7-2 and J is TRBJ2-5; TRBD2 matches at 10 bases. Germline V lookup: CDR1 SGHTA, CDR2 FQGNSA. Trimming took 1 base from V and 4 from J; bases not matched to a gene: 3. The CDR3 is 15 residues long. This chain's CDR3 is CASSLGVAGGETQYF. CDR3 DNA sequence: TGTGCCAGCAGCTTAGGAGTAGCGGGGGGAGAGACCCAGTACTTC.

V usage is TRBV12-5 and J usage is TRBJ1-5; 7 nucleotides line up with TRBD1. CDR3 length equals 21 residues. J was trimmed by 6 bases and V by 2 bases; bases with no gene match: 25. The V gene's germline CDR1 is LGHNT and CDR2 FRNRAP. The CDR3 protein is CASGLSTNYEPEDRARQPQHF. The CDR3 DNA is TGTGCTAGTGGTTTGTCAACCAATTACGAACCCGAAGACAGGGCTCGTCAGCCCCAGCATTTT.

The gene calls are TRBV28 and TRBJ1-5, with TRBD1 identical over 7 bases. CDR1 and CDR2 from the germline V gene are MDHEN and SYDVKM. Unmatched junction bases numbered 7, after V lost 4 bases and J lost 4 bases. The CDR3 consists of 15 residues. The CDR3 sequence: CASSYVARGNQPQHF. In DNA, the CDR3 is TGTGCCAGCAGTTATGTGGCCAGGGGGAATCAGCCCCAGCATTTT. Complete variable domain (other parts from reference TRBV28 and TRBJ1-5): DVKVTQSSRYLVKRTGEKVFLECVQDMDHENMFWYRQDPGLGLRLIYFSYDVKMKEKGDIPEGYSVSREKKERFSLILESASTNQTSMYLCASSYVARGNQPQHFGDGTRLSIL.

This chain uses TRBV5-1 with TRBJ2-1; no firm D call. V was clipped by 4 bases and J by 4 bases, with 21 bases between them. CDR3 size: 17 residues. Germline CDR1 reads SGHRS; CDR2 reads YFSETQ. CDR3 DNA: TGCGCCAGCAGCCGCCGTGTAGGTCAGGATACTTACAATGAGCAGTTCTTC. Its protein is CASSRRVGQDTYNEQFF.

This chain joins TRBV4-1 and TRBJ2-2; D ambiguous. Looked up from germline, CDR1 is MGHRA and CDR2 is YSYEKL. V lost 3 bases and J lost 4, with 15 bases in between. CDR3 size: 16 residues. The DNA of the CDR3 is TGCGCCAGCAGCCAGGTACTCGTACCAAGCACCGGGGAGCTGTTTTTT. This translates into CASSQVLVPSTGELFF.

This clone was detected once. V gene TRBV27 combines with J gene TRBJ2-1; 10 nucleotides match TRBD1. Germline V lookup: CDR1 MNHEY, CDR2 SMNVEV (reference sequence). The CDR3 is 15 residues long. V was pared by 6 bases and J by 8 bases, with 10 bases of the junction left unmatched. CDR3 loop: CASRETGGAPDEQFF. CDR3 coding DNA: TGTGCCAGCAGGGAGACAGGGGGCGCCCCCGATGAGCAGTTCTTC.

The V call is TRBV4-3, the J call TRBJ2-5; no clear D. Germline V gene sequence: CDR1 LGHNA, CDR2 YSLEER. This CDR3 is built from 14 residues. Trimming removed 1 base from V and 2 bases from J, with 8 bases in between. CDR3: CASSQAGSQETQYF. The CDR3, as DNA: TGCGCCAGCAGCCAAGCAGGAAGTCAAGAGACCCAGTACTTC.

This chain uses TRBV19 with TRBJ2-1; 11 nucleotides agree with TRBD2. CDR1 and CDR2 from the germline V gene are LNHDA and SQIVND (reference sequence). V gave up 9 bases and J gave up 1 base; unmatched junction bases: 5. The CDR3 covers 15 residues. The CDR3 is CASRLAGGSYNEQFF. DNA of the CDR3: TGTGCCAGCCGTCTAGCGGGGGGTTCCTACAATGAGCAGTTCTTC.

The rearrangement uses TRBV29-1 and TRBJ2-7, with unresolved D. Between the trimmed V and J ends, which lost 4 bases and 0 bases, there was a span of 10 bases. The CDR3 is 13 residues long. From germline, CDR1 is SQVTM and CDR2 ANQGSEA. The CDR3: CSVGAPSSYEQYF. Written as DNA, the CDR3 is TGCAGCGTTGGAGCTCCAAGCTCCTACGAGCAGTACTTC.

The gene calls are TRBV28 and TRBJ2-2; no clear D gene. V was cut by 6 bases and J by 4 bases, with 15 bases left in between. Germline V gene sequence: CDR1 MDHEN, CDR2 SYDVKM. The CDR3 loop spans 15 amino acids. The DNA for the CDR3 is TGTGCCAGCAGCATTACGGTCCCGGGCACCGGGGAGCTGTTTTTT. Translating gives CASSITVPGTGELFF. Full variable domain (rest looked up from reference TRBV28 and TRBJ2-2): DVKVTQSSRYLVKRTGEKVFLECVQDMDHENMFWYRQDPGLGLRLIYFSYDVKMKEKGDIPEGYSVSREKKERFSLILESASTNQTSMYLCASSITVPGTGELFFGEGSRLTVL.

This chain links TRBV6-5 with TRBJ1-2; the match to TRBD1 covers 11 bases. V shed 1 base, J shed 8 bases, and the junction held 3 bases outside the gene matches. Looked up from germline, CDR1 is MNHEY and CDR2 is SVGAGI. CDR3 length: 14 amino acids. The CDR3 DNA reads TGTGCCAGCAGTTACTTGGACAGGGGGCAAGGCTACACCTTC. Translating gives CASSYLDRGQGYTF.

This chain links TRBV18 with TRBJ1-4; D may be TRBD1 (5 bases). Germline CDR1 and CDR2: KGHSH and LQKENI. The CDR3 is 16 amino acids. V lost 4 bases and J 0 bases, leaving 12 bases between the germline ends. The CDR3 DNA is TGTGCCAGCTCACGGGGGGACGCCGCAACTAATGAAAAACTGTTTTTT. This gives the protein CASSRGDAATNEKLFF. Based on the CDR3 plus reference TRBV18 and TRBJ1-4, the full variable domain is NAGVMQNPRHLVRRRGQEARLRCSPMKGHSHVYWYRQLPEEGLKFMVYLQKENIIDESGMPKERFSAEFPKEGPSILRIQQVVRGDSAAYFCASSRGDAATNEKLFFGSGTQLSVL.